A selection of T cell receptor beta chains follows, all from one sample in a study of OX40 agonist ivuxolimab in advanced cancers. Assay: immunoSEQ multiplex PCR; the TCRdb copy retains only in-frame clones and omits some. This sample carries fewer than 100,000 clones, about 91% of them seen once, and the ten largest clones take 0.15% to 0.2%. The source material was CD4+ or CD8+ T cells sorted from blood, sampled in a trial of the OX40 agonist ivuxolimab. These receptors all stem from an adult with an advanced solid tumor such as melanoma, head and neck, liver or kidney cancer. Each CDR3 is given without its conserved first and last residue. Each record gives: J gene, V gene, CDR3 protein.

j_call: TRBJ2-3; v_call: TRBV13; cdr3_aa: ASSLEQGSVTQY
j_call: TRBJ1-5; v_call: TRBV6-1; cdr3_aa: ASSDRGGFHNQPQH
j_call: TRBJ2-3; v_call: TRBV19; cdr3_aa: ASRGFTDTQY
j_call: TRBJ2-2; v_call: TRBV7-2; cdr3_aa: ASTFWAAGELF
j_call: TRBJ2-5; v_call: TRBV28; cdr3_aa: ASSHGTGGRETQY
j_call: TRBJ2-4; v_call: TRBV5-4; cdr3_aa: ASSPLAGGLAKNIQY
j_call: TRBJ1-5; v_call: TRBV19; cdr3_aa: ASSIGGGSQPQH
j_call: TRBJ1-1; v_call: TRBV4-1; cdr3_aa: ASSRQGVGTEAF
j_call: TRBJ2-7; v_call: TRBV7-8; cdr3_aa: ASSTSGTPSYEQY
j_call: TRBJ2-5; v_call: TRBV7-3; cdr3_aa: ASSRGVAGSQETQY
j_call: TRBJ1-2; v_call: TRBV15; cdr3_aa: ATSSLSRGYYGYT
j_call: TRBJ2-6; v_call: TRBV5-1; cdr3_aa: ASSPGVSSGANVLT
j_call: TRBJ2-3; v_call: TRBV13; cdr3_aa: ASSLYPDSNTQY
j_call: TRBJ2-2; v_call: TRBV5-4; cdr3_aa: ASSLVTGQGAGELF
j_call: TRBJ2-2; v_call: TRBV7-9; cdr3_aa: ASSPIGVGTGELF
j_call: TRBJ2-5; v_call: TRBV10-3; cdr3_aa: AISWGVERPQETQY
j_call: TRBJ2-4; v_call: TRBV7-8; cdr3_aa: ASSLTGTKNIQY
j_call: TRBJ2-1; v_call: TRBV27; cdr3_aa: ASSLSRRTTGDEQF
j_call: TRBJ2-1; v_call: TRBV11-3; cdr3_aa: ASSLGETGSDEQF
j_call: TRBJ1-2; v_call: TRBV25-1; cdr3_aa: ASSERGAYGYT
j_call: TRBJ2-7; v_call: TRBV7-8; cdr3_aa: ASTEGNGRIYEQY
j_call: TRBJ2-5; v_call: TRBV5-1; cdr3_aa: ASSTSGTGRFETQY
j_call: TRBJ2-1; v_call: TRBV18; cdr3_aa: ASSPPVAVRVDNEQF
j_call: TRBJ1-1; v_call: TRBV27; cdr3_aa: ASSLHRGVNTEAF
j_call: TRBJ1-2; v_call: TRBV6-1; cdr3_aa: ASSPQGVYGYT
j_call: TRBJ2-3; v_call: TRBV28; cdr3_aa: ASSLQGQGYTDTQY
j_call: TRBJ1-1; v_call: TRBV18; cdr3_aa: ASSRPGTGGTEAF
j_call: TRBJ1-5; v_call: TRBV7-9; cdr3_aa: ASSKQGWDQPQH
j_call: TRBJ2-6; v_call: TRBV2; cdr3_aa: ASSPTGGTRSGANVLT
j_call: TRBJ1-2; v_call: TRBV25-1; cdr3_aa: ASSDPGEAGGYGYT
j_call: TRBJ1-5; v_call: TRBV5-1; cdr3_aa: ASSLVGPQPQH
j_call: TRBJ2-7; v_call: TRBV19; cdr3_aa: ASNGGRTFYEQY
j_call: TRBJ1-2; v_call: TRBV28; cdr3_aa: ASTTGSTGGHYGYT
j_call: TRBJ2-2; v_call: TRBV7-9; cdr3_aa: ASSSLGGGLNTGELF
j_call: TRBJ1-4; v_call: TRBV5-8; cdr3_aa: ASSLGQTDNEKLF
j_call: TRBJ2-1; v_call: TRBV5-6; cdr3_aa: ATSLAGGPVNEQF
j_call: TRBJ1-1; v_call: TRBV20-1; cdr3_aa: SARATPEAF
j_call: TRBJ2-7; v_call: TRBV10-3; cdr3_aa: AISESKIAGGYEQY
j_call: TRBJ1-6; v_call: TRBV6-6; cdr3_aa: ASSPGEGENSPLH
j_call: TRBJ2-5; v_call: TRBV18; cdr3_aa: ASSLNQWHGRNTQQTQY
j_call: TRBJ2-3; v_call: TRBV5-1; cdr3_aa: ASSLDRGSIPDTQY
j_call: TRBJ2-3; v_call: TRBV7-3; cdr3_aa: ASSLGLAGADTQY
j_call: TRBJ2-2; v_call: TRBV11-3; cdr3_aa: ASSLGLAGTGELF
j_call: TRBJ1-2; v_call: TRBV18; cdr3_aa: ASSPSGSMSSNYGYT
j_call: TRBJ1-4; v_call: TRBV7-3; cdr3_aa: ASSSRDEKLF
j_call: TRBJ2-7; v_call: TRBV6-5; cdr3_aa: ASSFGQGGYEQY
j_call: TRBJ1-2; v_call: TRBV2; cdr3_aa: ASRPEGSNYGYT
j_call: TRBJ2-7; v_call: TRBV5-6; cdr3_aa: ASSFGGEQY
j_call: TRBJ1-2; v_call: TRBV19; cdr3_aa: ATNIGQEDFGGYT
j_call: TRBJ2-3; v_call: TRBV6-1; cdr3_aa: ASNWDTRRTDTQY